This TCR beta chain was sequenced for a study of blood T cell repertoires in COVID-19. Study summary: Italy, Spain and the United States were the sources of the convalescent and acute COVID-19 samples.

The germline V gene encodes CDR1 SGHDT and CDR2 YYEEEE. This CDR3 has 16 amino acids. The trim removed 0 bases at V and 2 bases at J, leaving 6 bases unmatched. Repertoires were generated with immunoSEQ multiplex PCR, while TCRdb's copy carries only in-frame clones and drops some. Here the sample spans 71,000 or so clones, about nine tenths being singletons. The sample consisted of peripheral blood. The rearrangement joins TRBV5-6 to TRBJ1-2; 8 bases are a match to TRBD1. The receptor was derived from a man aged 80 or over in a cohort sampled during active COVID-19. The CDR3 loop reads CASSLEPRGRNYGYTF. CDR3 DNA: TGTGCCAGCAGCTTGGAACCCAGGGGGCGCAACTATGGCTACACCTTC. Complete variable domain (other parts from reference TRBV5-6 and TRBJ1-2): DAGVTQSPTHLIKTRGQQVTLRCSPKSGHDTVSWYQQALGQGPQFIFQYYEEEERQRGNFPDRFSGHQFPNYSSELNVNALLLGDSALYLCASSLEPRGRNYGYTFGSGTRLTVV.